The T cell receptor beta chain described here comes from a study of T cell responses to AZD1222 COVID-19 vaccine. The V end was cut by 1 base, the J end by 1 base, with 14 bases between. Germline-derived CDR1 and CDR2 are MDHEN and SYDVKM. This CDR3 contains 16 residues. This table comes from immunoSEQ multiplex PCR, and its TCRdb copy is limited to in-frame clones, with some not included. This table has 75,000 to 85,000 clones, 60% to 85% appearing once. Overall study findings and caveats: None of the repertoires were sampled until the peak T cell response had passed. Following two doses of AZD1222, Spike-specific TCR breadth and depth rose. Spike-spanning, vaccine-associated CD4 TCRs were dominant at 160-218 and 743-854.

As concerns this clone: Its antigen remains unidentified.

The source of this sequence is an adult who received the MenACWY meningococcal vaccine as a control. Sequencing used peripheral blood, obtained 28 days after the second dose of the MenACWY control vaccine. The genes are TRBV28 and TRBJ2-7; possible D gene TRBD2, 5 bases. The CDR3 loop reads CASSLSLGLISYEQYF. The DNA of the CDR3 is TGTGCCAGCAGTTTATCCCTTGGACTTATTTCCTACGAGCAGTACTTC.